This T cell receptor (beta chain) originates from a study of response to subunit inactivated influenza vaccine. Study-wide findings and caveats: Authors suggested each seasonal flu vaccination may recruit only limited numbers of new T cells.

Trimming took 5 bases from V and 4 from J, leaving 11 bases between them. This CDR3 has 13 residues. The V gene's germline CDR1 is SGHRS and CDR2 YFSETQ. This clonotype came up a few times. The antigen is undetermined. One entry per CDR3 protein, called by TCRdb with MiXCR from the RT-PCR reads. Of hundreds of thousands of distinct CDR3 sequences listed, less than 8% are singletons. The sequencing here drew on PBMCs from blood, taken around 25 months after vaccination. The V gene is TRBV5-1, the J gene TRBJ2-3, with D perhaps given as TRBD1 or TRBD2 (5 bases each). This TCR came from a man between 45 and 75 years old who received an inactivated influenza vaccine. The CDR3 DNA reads TGCGCCAGCAGGGGGACCGGAGCAGATACGCAGTATTTT. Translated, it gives CASRGTGADTQYF.